This TCR beta chain was recovered during a study of blood T cells in healthy people across ages. Background on the study: Template switching recovered approximately one barcoded beta molecule for every two T cells.

The use of a sample-barcoded 5' primer and a J-beta primer mix characterized a second PCR of roughly 6 to 12 cycles. CDR3-containing paired-end reads numbered at least 2.5 million in each sample. TCRdb reprocessed the 5' RACE reads with MiXCR, giving one entry per CDR3 protein. The table shows 550,000 to 750,000 distinct CDR3 sequences, with around 21% occurring only once. Looked up from germline, CDR1 is LGHDT and CDR2 is YNNKEL (reference sequence). The ends were cut back, 4 bases at V and 10 bases at J, with 14 bases in the middle. This CDR3 has 14 residues. The sample holds many counts of this clonotype.

Source material: blood. J is TRBJ1-6 and V is TRBV3-1; D not resolved. The TCR originated in a man in his sixties or seventies in good health. The CDR3 sequence: CASSLPAAGSPLHF. The DNA of the CDR3 is TGTGCCAGCAGCCTGCCGGCGGCGGGATCACCCCTCCACTTT.